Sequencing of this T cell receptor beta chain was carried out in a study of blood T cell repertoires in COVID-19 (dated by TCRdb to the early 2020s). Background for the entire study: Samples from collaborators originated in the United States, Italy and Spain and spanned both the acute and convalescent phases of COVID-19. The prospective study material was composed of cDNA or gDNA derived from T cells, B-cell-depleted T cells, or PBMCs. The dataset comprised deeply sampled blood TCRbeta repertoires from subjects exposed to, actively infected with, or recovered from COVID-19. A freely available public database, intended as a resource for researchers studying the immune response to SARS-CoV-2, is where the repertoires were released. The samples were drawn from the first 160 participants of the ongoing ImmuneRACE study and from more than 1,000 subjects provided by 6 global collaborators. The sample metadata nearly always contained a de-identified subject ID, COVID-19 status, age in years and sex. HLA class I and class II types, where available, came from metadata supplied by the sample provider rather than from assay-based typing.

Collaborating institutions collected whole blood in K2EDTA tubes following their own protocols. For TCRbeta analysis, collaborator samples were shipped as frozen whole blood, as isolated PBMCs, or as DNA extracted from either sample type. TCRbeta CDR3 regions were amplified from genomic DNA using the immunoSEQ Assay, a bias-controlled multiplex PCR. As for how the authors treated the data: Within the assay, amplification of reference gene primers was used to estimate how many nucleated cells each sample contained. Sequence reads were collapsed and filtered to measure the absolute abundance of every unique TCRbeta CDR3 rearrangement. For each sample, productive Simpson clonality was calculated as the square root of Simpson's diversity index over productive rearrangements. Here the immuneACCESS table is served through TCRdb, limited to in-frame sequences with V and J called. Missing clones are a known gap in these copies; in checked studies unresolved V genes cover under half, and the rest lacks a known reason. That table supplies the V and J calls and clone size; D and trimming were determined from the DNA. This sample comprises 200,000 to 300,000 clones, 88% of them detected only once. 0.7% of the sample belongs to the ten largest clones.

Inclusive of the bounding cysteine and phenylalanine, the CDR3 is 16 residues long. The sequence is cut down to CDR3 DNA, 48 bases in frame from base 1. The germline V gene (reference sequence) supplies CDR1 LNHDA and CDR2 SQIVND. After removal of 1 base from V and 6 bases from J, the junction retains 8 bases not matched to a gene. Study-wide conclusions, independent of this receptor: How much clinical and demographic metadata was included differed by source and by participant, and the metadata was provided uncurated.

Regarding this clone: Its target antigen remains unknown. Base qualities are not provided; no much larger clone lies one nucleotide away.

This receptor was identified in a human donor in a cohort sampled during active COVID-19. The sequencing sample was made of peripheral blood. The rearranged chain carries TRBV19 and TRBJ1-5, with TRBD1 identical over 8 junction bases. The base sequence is TGTGCCAGTAGTATAGTTCGGACAGGGCTTCCTCAGCCCCAGCATTTT. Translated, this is CASSIVRTGLPQPQHF.